This TCR beta chain was profiled in a study of OX40 agonist ivuxolimab in advanced cancers. Germline V gene lookup returns CDR1 SGHAT and CDR2 FQNNGV. This CDR3 is built from 16 residues. Trimming left V 2 bases short and J 5 bases short, with 18 bases between. The assay was immunoSEQ multiplex PCR, and TCRdb's table has in-frame clones only and misses some. The repertoire holds 65,000 or so clones, around 80% seen once, with less than 5% in the top ten. This receptor was taken from an adult with an advanced solid tumor such as melanoma, head and neck, liver or kidney cancer. Source: CD4+ or CD8+ T cells sorted from blood, taken in a trial of the OX40 agonist ivuxolimab. V is TRBV11-2 and J is TRBJ1-2; D unresolved. For the CDR3, the DNA is TGTGCCAGCAGCTTACGCCCAGGTCTAGTAGGGTATGGCTACACCTTC. Its protein is CASSLRPGLVGYGYTF.